This TCR beta chain derives from a study of control samples from healthy donors and cancer patients (TCRdb year 2020). CDR1 and CDR2 are drawn from the germline V gene (reference sequence): LNHDA, SQIVND. The CDR3 has 14 amino acids, counting the end cysteine and phenylalanine. The retained sequence is limited to the CDR3, 42 bases, with the frame set at the first base. V was cut back by 5 bases and J by 4 bases, leaving a gap of 14 bases between them. Libraries were made using the immunoSEQ multiplex PCR assay. The immuneACCESS repertoire file appears here via TCRdb, limited to in-frame rearrangements. These files lack a portion of the clones; in checked studies, under half of the deficit traces to unresolved V genes, and the cause of the others is not known. The sample's records list about 190,000 clones. Around 2% of the sample comes from the top ten. A remark on this clone: No antigen is known for it.

The chain couples TRBV19 to TRBJ1-2, with the D gene too uncertain to name. This TCR came from a woman in her 30s in good health. The sample taken for sequencing was blood. The bases are TGTGCCAGTAGTGTGGCTATTAATCTCTATGGCTACACCTTC. Its translation reads: CASSVAINLYGYTF. Beyond the CDR3, the reference TRBV19 and TRBJ1-2 genes provide the residues; the full variable domain reads: DGGITQSPKYLFRKEGQNVTLSCEQNLNHDAMYWYRQDPGQGLRLIYYSQIVNDFQKGDIAEGYSVSREKKESFPLTVTSAQKNPTAFYLCASSVAINLYGYTFGSGTRLTVV.